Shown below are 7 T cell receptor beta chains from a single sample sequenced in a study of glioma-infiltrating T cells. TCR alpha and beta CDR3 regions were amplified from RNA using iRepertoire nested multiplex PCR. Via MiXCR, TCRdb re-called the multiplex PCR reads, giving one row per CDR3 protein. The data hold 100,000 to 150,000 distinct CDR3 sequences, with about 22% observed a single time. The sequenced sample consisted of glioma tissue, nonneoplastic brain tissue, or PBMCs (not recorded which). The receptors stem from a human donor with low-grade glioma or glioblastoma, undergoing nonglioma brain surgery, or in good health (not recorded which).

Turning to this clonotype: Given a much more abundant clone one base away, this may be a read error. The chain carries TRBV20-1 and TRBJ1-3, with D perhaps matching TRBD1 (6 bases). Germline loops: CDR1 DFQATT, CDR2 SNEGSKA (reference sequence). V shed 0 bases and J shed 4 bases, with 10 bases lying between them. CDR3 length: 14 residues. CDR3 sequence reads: CSARDRGGGNTIYF. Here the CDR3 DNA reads TGCAGTGCTAGAGATCGCGGGGGCGGAAACACCATATATTTT.

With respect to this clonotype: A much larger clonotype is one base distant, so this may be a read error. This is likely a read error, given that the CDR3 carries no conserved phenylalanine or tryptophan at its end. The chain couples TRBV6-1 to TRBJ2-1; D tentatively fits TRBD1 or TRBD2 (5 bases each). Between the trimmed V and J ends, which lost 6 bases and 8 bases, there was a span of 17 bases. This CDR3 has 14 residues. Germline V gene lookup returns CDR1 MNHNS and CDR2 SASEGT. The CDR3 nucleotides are TGTGCCAGCAGGGGGGTAATCGGGATCGATGAGCAGTTCCTC. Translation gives CASRGVIGIDEQFL.

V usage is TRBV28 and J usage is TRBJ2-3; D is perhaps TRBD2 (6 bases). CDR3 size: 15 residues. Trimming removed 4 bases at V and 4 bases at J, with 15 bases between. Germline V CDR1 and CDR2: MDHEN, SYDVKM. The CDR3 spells CASSSPQGLPDTQYF. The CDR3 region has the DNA TGTGCCAGCAGTTCCCCCCAGGGACTCCCAGATACGCAGTATTTT. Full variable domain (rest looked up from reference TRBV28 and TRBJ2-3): DVKVTQSSRYLVKRTGEKVFLECVQDMDHENMFWYRQDPGLGLRLIYFSYDVKMKEKGDIPEGYSVSREKKERFSLILESASTNQTSMYLCASSSPQGLPDTQYFGPGTRLTVL.

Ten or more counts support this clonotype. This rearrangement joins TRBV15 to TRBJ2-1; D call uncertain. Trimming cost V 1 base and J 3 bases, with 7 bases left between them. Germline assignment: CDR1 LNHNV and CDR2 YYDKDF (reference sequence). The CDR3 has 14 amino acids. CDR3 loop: CATSRGYSYNEQFF. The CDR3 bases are TGTGCCACCAGCAGAGGGTACAGCTACAATGAGCAGTTCTTC.

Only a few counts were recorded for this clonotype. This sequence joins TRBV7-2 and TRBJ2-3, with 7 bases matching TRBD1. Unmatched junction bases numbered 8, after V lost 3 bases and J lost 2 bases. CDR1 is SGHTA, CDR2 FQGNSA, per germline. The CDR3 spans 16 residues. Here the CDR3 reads CASSFRRTGFTDTQYF. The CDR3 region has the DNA TGTGCCAGCAGCTTTCGCCGGACAGGCTTCACAGATACGCAGTATTTT.

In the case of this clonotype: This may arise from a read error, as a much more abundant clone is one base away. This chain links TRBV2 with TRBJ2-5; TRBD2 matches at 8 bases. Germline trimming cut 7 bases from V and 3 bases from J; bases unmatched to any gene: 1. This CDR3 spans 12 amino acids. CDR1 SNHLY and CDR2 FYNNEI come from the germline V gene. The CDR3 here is CASNGGEETQYF. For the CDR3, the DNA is TGTGCCAGCAACGGGGGGGAAGAGACCCAGTACTTC.

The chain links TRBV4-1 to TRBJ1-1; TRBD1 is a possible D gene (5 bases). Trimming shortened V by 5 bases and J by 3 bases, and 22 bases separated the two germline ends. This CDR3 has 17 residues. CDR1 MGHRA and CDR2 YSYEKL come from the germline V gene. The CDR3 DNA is TGCGCCAGCAGCTTCGAGGGGCACCTCACGAAGGACACTGAAGCTTTCTTT. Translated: CASSFEGHLTKDTEAFF.